The clone carrying this T cell receptor beta chain came up once. The sample comes from a study of blood T cell repertoires in COVID-19. The age range of participants was 18 to 89 years, with residence in under 25 US areas. The CDR3 is 16 amino acids. Per the germline V gene, CDR1 is SGHTA and CDR2 is FQGNSA. V was clipped by 1 base and J by 0 bases; unmatched bases: 2. Sequencing was performed with immunoSEQ multiplex PCR; in TCRdb, only in-frame clones are kept and a portion is missing. The sample includes about 480,000 clones, more than 75% of them seen just once. The chain employs TRBV7-2 and TRBJ1-4, with 7 nucleotides matching TRBD1. Sequences were obtained from PBMCs or T cells enriched from blood (not recorded which). This receptor was obtained from a woman in her thirties or forties who had recovered from COVID-19. CDR3 loop: CASSLEGTATNEKLFF. In DNA form, the CDR3 reads TGTGCCAGCAGCTTAGAGGGGACAGCAACTAATGAAAAACTGTTTTTT.